The text below deals with one T cell receptor beta chain. Its antigen remains unidentified. These data come from a study of cytomegalovirus exposure and HLA in healthy donors. Turning to the study itself: Early on, a data release was issued that held 80 million to 90 million unique TCRs from HLA-typed donors.

Study-level points and caveats: TCR beta chains numbering more than 150 were designated cytomegalovirus-associated. Previous analysis showed most TCR beta V segments were productive about 87% or about 30% of the time.

The PCR employed 60 Vbeta primers together with 13 Jbeta primers. TCRdb's table, derived via immunoSEQ multiplex PCR, lists solely in-frame clones and lacks some. The table includes approximately 300,000 clones, 80% to 90% detected once. V lost 3 bases, J lost 4 bases, and 4 bases stayed unmatched. This CDR3 region has 15 residues. Germline CDR1 MDHEN, CDR2 SYDVKM. The chain combines TRBV28 with TRBJ2-3; 10 bases are shared with TRBD2. The sequence was collected from a woman between 35 and 50 years old in good health and CMV-seropositive. Sequenced input: PBMCs. The CDR3 DNA is TGTGCCAGCAGTTTCCTAGCGGGAGAGGCAGATACGCAGTATTTT. Amino acids: CASSFLAGEADTQYF.